This entry lists 19 T cell receptor beta chains sequenced from one sample in a study of blood T cell repertoires in COVID-19. The protocol was immunoSEQ multiplex PCR, while the TCRdb copy is restricted to in-frame clones and leaves out a portion. The repertoire holds around 92,000 clones, with 83% as singletons. Sequences were obtained from peripheral blood. Source of these receptors: a woman of 80 years or more with acute or convalescent COVID-19.

The rearrangement uses TRBV12-5 and TRBJ2-7; 8 bases are a match to TRBD1. J was trimmed by 2 bases and V by 6 bases; bases with no gene match: 3. The CDR3 has 13 residues. In germline, CDR1 is LGHNT, CDR2 FRNRAP. CDR3 protein: CASGADRAYEQYF. CDR3 DNA sequence: TGTGCTAGTGGCGCGGACAGGGCCTACGAGCAGTACTTC.

The rearrangement links TRBV11-2 to TRBJ2-7; tentatively, D is TRBD1 (6 bases). The V gene lost 5 bases and the J gene lost 2 bases, with 13 bases spanning the gap. The CDR3 consists of 14 residues. In germline, CDR1 is SGHAT, CDR2 FQNNGV. CDR3 loop: CASSASGGPYEQYF. As DNA, the CDR3 is TGTGCCAGCAGCGCGAGTGGGGGCCCCTACGAGCAGTACTTC.

This sequence joins TRBV28 and TRBJ1-4; TRBD1 agrees at 7 bases. Germline assignment: CDR1 MDHEN and CDR2 SYDVKM. J lost 5 bases, V lost 6 bases, and 9 bases had no gene match. The CDR3 consists of 15 residues. In DNA, the CDR3 is TGTGCCAGCAGCCGCGCAGGGGGTCCCAATGAAAAACTGTTTTTT. Amino acid sequence: CASSRAGGPNEKLFF.

V usage is TRBV6-2 or TRBV6-3 and J usage is TRBJ1-3; no firm D call. The CDR3 is 13 residues long. Germline-derived CDR1 and CDR2 are MNHEY and SVGEGT. Trimming took off 4 bases at V and 7 bases at J, with 11 bases between the two ends. CDR3 DNA sequence: TGTGCCAGCAGTTTCGCAGGAGGGAACACCATATATTTT. It codes for CASSFAGGNTIYF.

The chain is built from TRBV2 and TRBJ2-3, with D tentatively TRBD2 (7 bases). Germline V gene data show CDR1 as SNHLY and CDR2 as FYNNEI. The CDR3 has 13 residues. Between the trimmed V and J ends, which lost 6 bases and 4 bases, there was a span of 11 bases. The DNA of the CDR3 is TGTGCCAGCAGAGGGGGGGTCGCAGATACGCAGTATTTT. This sequence encodes CASRGGVADTQYF.

This chain joins TRBV19 and TRBJ2-2, with D possibly matching TRBD2 (6 bases). V lost 3 bases, J lost 0 bases, and 14 bases lay in between. CDR1 LNHDA and CDR2 SQIVND come from the germline V gene (reference sequence). CDR3 size: 17 residues. The CDR3 loop reads CASSIFWRGANTGELFF. In DNA form, the CDR3 reads TGTGCCAGTAGTATCTTTTGGAGGGGTGCGAACACCGGGGAGCTGTTTTTT.

V usage is TRBV19 and J usage is TRBJ2-3; TRBD2 matches 8 bases. Trimming cost V 6 bases and J 2 bases; bases outside gene matches: 7. Looked up from germline, CDR1 is LNHDA and CDR2 is SQIVND (reference sequence). CDR3 length: 15 residues. The CDR3 region is CASRPAGANTDTQYF. The CDR3 coding sequence is TGTGCCAGTAGACCAGCGGGAGCTAACACAGATACGCAGTATTTT. Full variable domain (remainder filled in from reference TRBV19 and TRBJ2-3): DGGITQSPKYLFRKEGQNVTLSCEQNLNHDAMYWYRQDPGQGLRLIYYSQIVNDFQKGDIAEGYSVSREKKESFPLTVTSAQKNPTAFYLCASRPAGANTDTQYFGPGTRLTVL.

The CDR3 DNA is TGTGCCAGCTCGGGACAGGGGGACACCGGGGAGCTGTTTTTT. This encodes CASSGQGDTGELFF. V gene TRBV18 combines with J gene TRBJ2-2, with 11 nucleotides matching TRBD1. Germline-derived CDR1 and CDR2 are KGHSH and LQKENI. V was clipped by 6 bases and J by 3 bases; unmatched bases: 0. The CDR3 consists of 14 residues.

A few counts support this clone. The V call is TRBV19, the J call TRBJ1-5; D is perhaps TRBD1 (5 bases). The CDR3 sequence is 13 residues long. Per the germline V gene, CDR1 is LNHDA and CDR2 is SQIVND (reference sequence). The V end lost 4 bases, the J end lost 4 bases, and 8 bases lay between the germline ends. The CDR3 DNA is TGTGCCAGTAGTACCAGGGAAAATCAGCCCCAGCATTTT. Translation gives CASSTRENQPQHF.

V usage is TRBV5-5 and J usage is TRBJ2-7; D gene uncertain. V was trimmed by 2 bases and J by 5 bases, leaving 5 bases between them. Germline lookup yields CDR1 SGHKS and CDR2 YYEKEE (reference sequence). The CDR3 has 11 residues. CDR3 amino acids: CASSFGDEQYF. In DNA, the CDR3 is TGTGCCAGCAGCTTCGGAGACGAGCAGTACTTC.

The chain is built from TRBV24-1 and TRBJ2-3; D is unclear. CDR3 length: 13 residues. Trimming left V 6 bases short and J 0 bases short, with 6 bases between. The germline gives CDR1 KGHDR, CDR2 SFDVKD. CDR3 sequence: CATSSESTDTQYF. In DNA form, the CDR3 reads TGTGCCACCAGTAGCGAAAGCACAGATACGCAGTATTTT.

This sequence joins TRBV2 and TRBJ1-6, with D possibly being TRBD1 (5 bases). The germline V gene encodes CDR1 SNHLY and CDR2 FYNNEI. The V end was cut by 10 bases, the J end by 0 bases, with 7 bases between. The CDR3 has 13 amino acids. The CDR3 sequence: CAIGGSYNSPLHF. Here the CDR3 DNA reads TGTGCCATCGGGGGCTCCTATAATTCACCCCTCCACTTT.

V is TRBV5-1 and J is TRBJ2-5, with TRBD2 identical over 9 bases. The CDR3 extends over 13 amino acids. J lost 3 bases, V lost 5 bases, and 2 bases had no gene match. Germline V gene data show CDR1 as SGHRS and CDR2 as YFSETQ. For the CDR3, the DNA is TGCGCCAGCAGTGCGGGAGGGGAAGAGACCCAGTACTTC. Its translation is CASSAGGEETQYF.

The genes are TRBV6-5 and TRBJ1-4; 9 nucleotides match TRBD1. Losses at the gene ends were 6 bases for V and 4 bases for J; bases not matched to a gene: 6. The V gene's germline CDR1 is MNHEY and CDR2 SVGAGI. The CDR3 is made up of 15 amino acids. The CDR3 protein is CASSQPGQGNEKLFF. In DNA form, the CDR3 reads TGTGCCAGCAGCCAGCCGGGACAGGGTAATGAAAAACTGTTTTTT.

Only one count was recorded for this clone. This chain links TRBV19 with TRBJ2-1; D is unresolved. Germline-derived CDR1 and CDR2 are LNHDA and SQIVND (reference sequence). The CDR3 consists of 15 residues. The germline V and J ends were trimmed by 3 bases and 0 bases, with 9 bases remaining between them. CDR3 nucleotides: TGTGCCAGTAGTATGGTGTGGGCCTCCTACAATGAGCAGTTCTTC. Its translation is CASSMVWASYNEQFF.

This rearrangement joins TRBV6-6 to TRBJ1-4; D is unresolved. From germline, CDR1 is MNHNY and CDR2 SVGAGI (reference sequence). V was clipped by 2 bases and J by 7 bases, with 17 bases between them. The CDR3 is made up of 16 amino acids. In nucleotides, the CDR3 is TGTGCCAGCAGTTACCCTAAGGGAGGCGGCAGTGAAAAACTGTTTTTT. It codes for CASSYPKGGGSEKLFF.

J is TRBJ1-3 and V is TRBV18; TRBD1 is a possible D gene (5 bases). V shed 5 bases and J shed 0 bases, with 11 bases lying between them. This CDR3 has 15 residues. Per germline, CDR1 KGHSH and CDR2 LQKENI. The DNA for the CDR3 is TGTGCCAGCTCAGCGACAGCCGACTCTGGAAACACCATATATTTT. Translating gives CASSATADSGNTIYF.

The chain recombines TRBV5-1 with TRBJ1-1; TRBD1 matches at 7 bases. V trimming: 4 bases; J trimming: 1 base; junction bases outside the gene matches: 4. The germline CDR1 and CDR2 sequences are SGHRS and YFSETQ. The CDR3 spans 14 residues. The CDR3 is CASSMDRQNTEAFF. The CDR3 DNA reads TGCGCCAGCAGCATGGACAGGCAGAACACTGAAGCTTTCTTT.

This sequence joins TRBV9 and TRBJ2-3, with a possible D match to TRBD2 (7 bases). Germline V CDR1 and CDR2: SGDLS, YYNGEE. This CDR3 has 15 residues. Trimming pared 3 bases from V and 2 bases from J, leaving 13 bases between. The chain's CDR3 is CASSGQGRVTDTQYF. The CDR3, as DNA: TGTGCCAGCAGCGGCCAGGGGAGGGTCACAGATACGCAGTATTTT.